This entry features one T cell receptor (beta chain) sequence. In the study's own analysis: ImmunoSEQ gave junction-only sequences without quality scores, so filtering differed. TCRdb's table, derived via immunoSEQ multiplex PCR, lists solely in-frame clones and lacks some. V and J calls and clone size are given by that table; D and trimming were obtained from the DNA. The sample holds millions of clones, around 90% seen once. The CDR3 runs to 13 residues. Germline CDR1 MNHNS, CDR2 SASEGT. Trimming removed 7 bases from V and 3 bases from J, with 13 bases in between. These data originate in a study of shared clonotypes between healthy human individuals.

What was sequenced was naive CD4+ T cells sorted from blood. As for subset: CD45RA+ positively selected. This clonotype originated in a man aged 18 to 30 in good health. This sequence joins TRBV6-1 and TRBJ2-7; D gene ambiguous. Here the CDR3 reads CASTQDWGYEQYF. The CDR3 nucleotides read TGTGCCAGCACCCAGGATTGGGGCTACGAGCAGTACTTC.